These 32 T cell receptor beta chains came from one sample sequenced in a study of technical replicates of blood from several donors (dated by TCRdb to 2016 to 2017). The library was built by means of the immunoSEQ multiplex PCR assay. Entries here come from immuneACCESS through TCRdb and include only in-frame sequences with V and J called. Some clones fail to appear in such tables; in the studies checked, an unresolved V gene covers under half of the shortfall, and the cause of the remainder is unknown. Here the sample has around 75,000 clones; 75% to 95% occur a single time. The ten largest make up roughly 0.25% of the sample. Sequencing input: T cells isolated from PBMCs. All receptors come from a human donor in good health.

This clone appeared a single time. This rearrangement joins TRBV4-1 to TRBJ2-7, with TRBD1 identical over 8 bases. Germline V gives CDR1 MGHRA, CDR2 YSYEKL. V shed 1 base, J shed 0 bases, and the junction held 8 bases outside the gene matches. This CDR3 spans 17 amino acids. DNA of the CDR3: TGCGCCAGCAGCCAAGTCCCGACAGGGGTTTCCTCCTACGAGCAGTACTTC. Protein product: CASSQVPTGVSSYEQYF.

This clone showed up just once. As DNA, the CDR3 is TGTGCCAGTAGCCCCCGGGACAGTGGCTACACCTTC. Translated: CASSPRDSGYTF. V is TRBV19 and J is TRBJ1-2; 7 bases match TRBD1. CDR3 size: 12 residues. The trim removed 6 bases at V and 7 bases at J, leaving 5 bases unmatched. Germline V CDR1 and CDR2: LNHDA, SQIVND (reference sequence).

The rearrangement uses TRBV10-3 and TRBJ1-1, with a tentative D call TRBD1 (6 bases). Trimming removed 5 bases from V and 1 base from J, with 11 bases in between. The germline gives CDR1 ENHRY, CDR2 SYGVKD. The CDR3 sequence is 14 residues long. CDR3 loop: CAISQNRENTEAFF. The CDR3 DNA sequence: TGTGCCATCAGTCAAAACAGGGAGAACACTGAAGCTTTCTTT.

The J gene is TRBJ1-6, the V gene TRBV7-3; 9 bases agree with TRBD1. Germline assignment: CDR1 SGHTA and CDR2 FQGTGA. The V and J ends lost 4 bases and 7 bases, in that order; junction bases with no gene match: 5. The CDR3 sequence is 15 residues long. Written as DNA, the CDR3 is TGTGCCAGCAGCTCTCCGGGACAGGGAAATTCACCCCTCCACTTT. It encodes CASSSPGQGNSPLHF.

The chain is built from TRBV2 and TRBJ2-1; D is undetermined. CDR3 length equals 12 residues. Trimming shortened V by 7 bases and J by 5 bases, and 9 bases separated the two germline ends. The germline gives CDR1 SNHLY, CDR2 FYNNEI. As DNA, the CDR3 is TGTGCCAGCAAGGAAGGAGACAATGAGCAGTTCTTC. Residues: CASKEGDNEQFF. Full variable domain (remainder filled in from reference TRBV2 and TRBJ2-1): EPEVTQTPSHQVTQMGQEVILRCVPISNHLYFYWYRQILGQKVEFLVSFYNNEISEKSEIFDDQFSVERPDGSNFTLKIRSTKLEDSAMYFCASKEGDNEQFFGPGTRLTVL.

V and J are TRBV2 and TRBJ2-7, with a weak D call TRBD2 (5 bases). Trimming removed 9 bases at V and 0 bases at J, with 12 bases between. Germline V gene sequence: CDR1 SNHLY, CDR2 FYNNEI. The CDR3 runs to 13 residues. CDR3 in amino acids: CASHFGLSYEQYF. The CDR3 DNA follows: TGTGCCAGTCATTTCGGACTCTCCTACGAGCAGTACTTC. Drawing the rest from reference TRBV2 and TRBJ2-7, the complete variable domain is EPEVTQTPSHQVTQMGQEVILRCVPISNHLYFYWYRQILGQKVEFLVSFYNNEISEKSEIFDDQFSVERPDGSNFTLKIRSTKLEDSAMYFCASHFGLSYEQYFGPGTRLTVT.

The chain has TRBV11-2 and TRBJ2-3, with 9 bases fitting TRBD2. Germline values: CDR1 SGHAT, CDR2 FQNNGV. This CDR3 is 15 amino acids long. Germline trimming cut 4 bases from V and 2 bases from J; bases unmatched to any gene: 4. The CDR3 spells CASSWAGGSTDTQYF. In DNA, the CDR3 is TGTGCCAGCAGCTGGGCGGGGGGGTCCACAGATACGCAGTATTTT.

This chain uses TRBV5-5 with TRBJ2-5, with 7 bases aligning to TRBD2. Germline loops: CDR1 SGHKS, CDR2 YYEKEE (reference sequence). The ends lost 0 bases at V and 2 bases at J; junction bases unmatched: 4. The CDR3 runs 15 residues. The CDR3 region has the DNA TGTGCCAGCAGCTTGGGAGCGGGGAAGCAAGAGACCCAGTACTTC. It is translated as CASSLGAGKQETQYF.

The rearrangement joins TRBV6-1 to TRBJ1-2, with 8 bases identical to TRBD1. Germline V lookup: CDR1 MNHNS, CDR2 SASEGT. The V segment lost 5 bases and the J segment 2 bases; nucleotides outside the gene matches: 4. This CDR3 spans 14 amino acids. CDR3 protein: CASSSGQGNYGYTF. DNA for the CDR3: TGTGCCAGCAGTTCTGGACAGGGCAACTATGGCTACACCTTC.

The V call is TRBV6-1, the J call TRBJ1-2, with 9 nucleotides matching TRBD1. V lost 5 bases, J lost 6 bases, and 7 bases stayed unmatched. Germline values: CDR1 MNHNS, CDR2 SASEGT. CDR3 size: 14 residues. The CDR3 DNA sequence: TGTGCCAGCAGTTTGGGACAGGGCCACGATGGCTACACCTTC. It yields the protein CASSLGQGHDGYTF.

The V and J genes are TRBV13 and TRBJ2-1; 13 nucleotides align to TRBD2. Germline CDR1 and CDR2: PRHDT and FYEKMQ (reference sequence). The V segment lost 6 bases and the J segment 5 bases; nucleotides outside the gene matches: 4. This CDR3 is 15 amino acids long. CDR3 sequence reads: CASSPGTSGNNEQFF. In DNA, the CDR3 is TGTGCCAGCAGTCCGGGGACTAGCGGGAACAATGAGCAGTTCTTC.

This chain connects TRBV28 to TRBJ2-5; 7 bases agree with TRBD2. Trimming cost V 8 bases and J 4 bases; bases outside gene matches: 10. This CDR3 region has 14 residues. In germline, CDR1 is MDHEN, CDR2 SYDVKM. The CDR3 reads CASVRTSTRETQYF. The CDR3 DNA is TGTGCCAGCGTACGGACTAGTACGAGAGAGACCCAGTACTTC.

CDR3 sequence: CAGKDRGVTGELFF. Written as DNA, the CDR3 is TGTGCCGGGAAAGACAGGGGAGTCACCGGGGAGCTGTTTTTT. This chain connects TRBV6-1 to TRBJ2-2; 8 nucleotides line up with TRBD1. CDR3 length: 14 amino acids. Trimming at V came to 11 bases and at J to 4 bases, leaving 9 bases not matched to a gene. In germline, CDR1 is MNHNS, CDR2 SASEGT.

This chain joins TRBV12-2 and TRBJ1-1. TRBV12-2 is labeled a pseudogene. CDR3 length: 12 amino acids. Written as DNA, the CDR3 is TGTGCAACTCTAGACCGAACCACTGAAGCTTTCTTT. Encoded protein: CATLDRTTEAFF.

The chain uses TRBV15 and TRBJ1-6; D unclear. Germline lookup yields CDR1 LNHNV and CDR2 YYDKDF (reference sequence). The V end was cut by 3 bases, the J end by 7 bases, with 13 bases between. The CDR3 runs to 15 residues. The CDR3: CATSRVGRSNSPLHF. CDR3 DNA sequence: TGTGCCACCAGCAGGGTCGGCAGGTCGAATTCACCCCTCCACTTT.

V gene TRBV10-1 combines with J gene TRBJ1-5; D possibly corresponds to TRBD1 (6 bases). Trimming left V 10 bases short and J 3 bases short, with 16 bases between. There are 14 residues in the CDR3. Per germline, CDR1 WNHNN and CDR2 SYGVQD (reference sequence). The CDR3 bases are TGCGCCACCATAGGGGACAAATCCAATCAGCCCCAGCATTTT. It specifies CATIGDKSNQPQHF.

The chain employs TRBV7-9 and TRBJ2-7, with 10 bases lining up with TRBD2. This CDR3 is 16 amino acids long. Germline lookup yields CDR1 SEHNR and CDR2 FQNEAQ (reference sequence). Trimming cost V 10 bases and J 2 bases; bases outside gene matches: 14. CDR3 DNA: TGTGCCAATGAGCCTGCCACTAGCGGGGAGGCCTACGAGCAGTACTTC. Amino acid sequence: CANEPATSGEAYEQYF.

The gene calls are TRBV6-5 and TRBJ2-7, with TRBD1 as a possible D gene (6 bases). With 6 bases removed from V and 0 bases from J, the gap between germline ends came to 9 bases. Germline values: CDR1 MNHEY, CDR2 SVGAGI. The CDR3 spans 13 residues. CDR3 nucleotide sequence: TGTGCCAGCAGGGACAGAGGCTCCTACGAGCAGTACTTC. Its translation: CASRDRGSYEQYF.

The chain links TRBV18 to TRBJ2-1; TRBD1 matches 9 bases. The CDR3 runs to 15 residues. The germline CDR1 and CDR2 sequences are KGHSH and LQKENI. V shed 3 bases and J 9 bases; nucleotides not matched to a gene: 9. The CDR3 sequence: CASSPSTGGRSEQFF. CDR3 DNA sequence: TGTGCCAGCTCACCTTCGACAGGGGGAAGAAGTGAGCAGTTCTTC.

CDR3 protein: CASSFYSSSGNTIYF. The CDR3 DNA follows: TGTGCCAGCAGCTTCTACAGTAGCTCTGGAAACACCATATATTTT. J is TRBJ1-3 and V is TRBV11-2; unclear D gene. The CDR3 is 15 amino acids. Per germline, CDR1 SGHAT and CDR2 FQNNGV. Trimming removed 3 bases from V and 0 bases from J, with 9 bases in between.

This sequence joins TRBV5-1 and TRBJ1-1; D call uncertain. CDR1 and CDR2 (germline): SGHRS, YFSETQ. This CDR3 comprises 14 residues. The V gene lost 3 bases and the J gene lost 0 bases, with 9 bases spanning the gap. CDR3 in amino acids: CASSSVNLNTEAFF. In DNA form, the CDR3 reads TGCGCCAGCAGCTCGGTGAATTTGAACACTGAAGCTTTCTTT.

This chain joins TRBV6-5 and TRBJ2-7; D is undetermined. The V gene lost 7 bases and the J gene lost 4 bases, with 8 bases spanning the gap. The germline V gene has CDR1 MNHEY and CDR2 SVGAGI. This CDR3 comprises 11 residues. CDR3 nucleotides: TGTGCCAGCACGTTTCGGTACGAGCAGTACTTC. It is translated as CASTFRYEQYF.

The chain combines TRBV7-7 with TRBJ2-1, with 7 bases identical to TRBD2. Trimming cost V 1 base and J 2 bases; bases outside gene matches: 2. Germline values: CDR1 SSHAT, CDR2 FNYEAQ (reference sequence). The CDR3 consists of 15 residues. In nucleotides, the CDR3 is TGTGCCAGCAGCTTAGTGGCGGGGGCCTACAATGAGCAGTTCTTC. It encodes CASSLVAGAYNEQFF.

V usage is TRBV30 and J usage is TRBJ1-2, with TRBD1 matching 8 bases. V lost 1 base and J lost 1; bases outside the gene matches: 5. The V gene's germline CDR1 is GTSNPN and CDR2 SVGIG (reference sequence). The CDR3 has 15 amino acids. CDR3 in amino acids: CAWSATGGFNYGYTF. The DNA for the CDR3 is TGTGCCTGGAGTGCTACAGGGGGATTTAACTATGGCTACACCTTC.

The J gene is TRBJ2-5, the V gene TRBV5-1, with 11 bases lining up with TRBD2. The ends lost 4 bases at V and 2 bases at J; junction bases unmatched: 4. Germline CDR1 reads SGHRS; CDR2 reads YFSETQ. CDR3 size: 15 residues. Here the CDR3 DNA reads TGCGCCAGCAGCCCTATAGCGGGGGGGCAAGAGACCCAGTACTTC. Translated: CASSPIAGGQETQYF.

The genes are TRBV30 and TRBJ1-2; weak D call: TRBD1 (5 bases). This CDR3 comprises 11 residues. CDR1 and CDR2 (germline): GTSNPN, SVGIG (reference sequence). V lost 5 bases and J 7 bases, leaving 11 bases between the germline ends. The CDR3 reads CAWDDSFGYTF. Here the CDR3 DNA reads TGTGCCTGGGATGACAGTTTTGGCTACACCTTC.

The chain couples TRBV7-9 to TRBJ2-1; no clear D gene. The germline V gene encodes CDR1 SEHNR and CDR2 FQNEAQ (reference sequence). Trimming took off 2 bases at V and 5 bases at J, with 13 bases between the two ends. This CDR3 contains 15 residues. In nucleotides, the CDR3 is TGTGCCAGCAGCTTATCACTGGTATTGGACAATGAGCAGTTCTTC. It encodes CASSLSLVLDNEQFF.

V and J are TRBV29-1 and TRBJ1-4; 7 bases are a match to TRBD1. This CDR3 has 12 residues. The J segment lost 9 bases and the V segment lost 7 bases, leaving 8 bases of the junction unmatched. CDR1 and CDR2 from the germline V gene are SQVTM and ANQGSEA. CDR3 DNA sequence: TGCAGCGCCAGGGGGAAGGCACAAAAACTGTTTTTT. It translates to CSARGKAQKLFF. Looking up the rest from reference TRBV29-1 and TRBJ1-4 gives the full variable domain: SAVISQKPSRDICQRGTSLTIQCQVDSQVTMMFWYRQQPGQSLTLIATANQGSEATYESGFVIDKFPISRPNLTFSTLTVSNMSPEDSSIYLCSARGKAQKLFFGSGTQLSVL.

The chain couples TRBV27 to TRBJ1-6; D is unresolved. Germline V CDR1 and CDR2: MNHEY, SMNVEV (reference sequence). V gave up 0 bases and J gave up 6 bases, with 9 bases separating them. CDR3 size: 15 residues. CDR3 in amino acids: CASSLSLQPNSPLHF. The DNA of the CDR3 is TGTGCCAGCAGTTTATCGCTACAGCCTAATTCACCCCTCCACTTT.

This clone was observed once. The chain combines TRBV11-2 with TRBJ2-1; weak D call: TRBD2 (6 bases). Germline CDR1 and CDR2: SGHAT and FQNNGV. The length of the CDR3 is 12 residues. V was clipped by 2 bases and J by 10 bases, with 9 bases between them. CDR3 region: CASSLNREEQFF. CDR3 nucleotides: TGTGCCAGCAGCTTAAATCGGGAGGAGCAGTTCTTC.

This clone has a handful of counts. The CDR3 loop reads CASSSDRGRRDTEAFF. CDR3 coding DNA: TGTGCCAGCAGCTCGGACAGGGGGCGACGTGACACTGAAGCTTTCTTT. The chain carries TRBV16 and TRBJ1-1; 11 positions match TRBD1. Germline CDR1 is KGHSY and CDR2 is FQNENV. The CDR3 runs to 16 residues. With V trimmed by 5 bases and J by 3 bases, 8 bases remained unmatched.

The chain couples TRBV6-6 to TRBJ1-1; the D is unclear. This CDR3 is 14 amino acids long. V lost 2 bases and J 6 bases, leaving 13 bases between the germline ends. Per germline, CDR1 MNHNY and CDR2 SVGAGI (reference sequence). DNA of the CDR3: TGTGCCAGCAGTTACGTTGGAGGGAGGGCTGAAGCTTTCTTT. Encoded protein: CASSYVGGRAEAFF.